The present T cell receptor beta chain was sequenced within a study of blood T cell repertoires in COVID-19. Background on the study: T cells, B-cell-depleted T cells, or PBMCs supplied cDNA or gDNA.

Clones were sequenced by immunoSEQ multiplex PCR, and TCRdb holds only the in-frame ones, with some missing. The sample records some 200,000 clones, roughly 90% being singletons. The CDR3 runs to 19 residues. V lost 3 bases to trimming and J lost 0 bases; unmatched junction nucleotides: 10. Germline CDR1 is SGHRS and CDR2 is YFSETQ. This chain links TRBV5-1 with TRBJ2-4; 12 bases are a match to TRBD2. The TCR originated in a woman aged 65 to 85 with acute or convalescent COVID-19. The sequenced sample consisted of peripheral blood. DNA of the CDR3: TGCGCCAGCAGCTCCGAGCCCGGGACTAGCGGGTTAGCCAAAAACATTCAGTACTTC. Residues: CASSSEPGTSGLAKNIQYF.